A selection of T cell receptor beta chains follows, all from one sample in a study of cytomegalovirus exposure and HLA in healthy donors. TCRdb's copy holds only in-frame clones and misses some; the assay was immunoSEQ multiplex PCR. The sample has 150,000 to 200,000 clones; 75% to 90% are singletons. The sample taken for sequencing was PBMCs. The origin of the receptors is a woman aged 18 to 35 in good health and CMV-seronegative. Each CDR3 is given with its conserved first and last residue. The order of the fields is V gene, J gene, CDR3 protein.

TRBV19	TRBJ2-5	CASSMGGYQETQYF
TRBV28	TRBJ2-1	CASRTGTSDFEQFF
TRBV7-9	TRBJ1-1	CASSYAGGRTEAFF
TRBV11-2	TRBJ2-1	CATSPGGLGEQFF
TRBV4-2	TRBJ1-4	CASSPPGQGDEKLFF
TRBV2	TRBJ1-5	CASSPNRDQPQHF
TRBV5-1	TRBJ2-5	CASSSLTGGETQYF
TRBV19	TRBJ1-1	CASSIGDRGLTEAFF
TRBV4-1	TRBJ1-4	CASSQDPTGAGEKLFF
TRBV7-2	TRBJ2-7	CASSPLRSGRYEQYF
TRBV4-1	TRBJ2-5	CASSQGIPGQGRLETQYF
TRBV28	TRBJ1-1	CASLGRTPRDTEAFF
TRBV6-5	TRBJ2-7	CASSPGLGLWEQYF
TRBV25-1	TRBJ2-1	CASSARRTGYNEQFF
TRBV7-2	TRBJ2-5	CASSPPGTTQETQYF
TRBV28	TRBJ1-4	CASSPHQVEREKLFF
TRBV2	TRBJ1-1	CASDHSMRSTNTEAFF
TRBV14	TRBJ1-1	CASSNWDRGLSEAFF
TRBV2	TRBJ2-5	CASSLGGLVRVETQYF
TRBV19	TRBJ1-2	CASSKTTAYGYTF
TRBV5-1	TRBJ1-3	CASSWTGDSNTIYF
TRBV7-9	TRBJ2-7	CSSSLAPGLASYEQYF
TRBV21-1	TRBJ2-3	CASRLAGAPEAQYF
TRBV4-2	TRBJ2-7	CASSPRPGQGTYEQYF